These 29 T cell receptor beta chains came from one sample sequenced in a study of regulatory T cells in long-lasting Graves disease. Time point indicated: newly diagnosed GD, antithyroid drugs for less than 3 months. RNA isolated from PBMCs was used to make the TCR library. iRepertoire HTBI primers and Arm-PCR of CDR3 regions built TCR beta libraries. MiXCR, applied by TCRdb to the multiplex PCR reads, yields one record per CDR3 protein. The sample has about 540,000 distinct CDR3 sequences; about 14% are singletons. The sample was also reused in another study, on T cells in Graves' hyperthyroidism and ophthalmopathy.

This sample comprised peripheral blood mononuclear cells (PBMCs), obtained at new diagnosis, from a patient treated with antithyroid drugs. These receptors were obtained from a man aged 25-40 years with Graves disease.

This clonotype has at least ten counts. The genes are TRBV12-3 or TRBV12-4 and TRBJ2-1, with TRBD2 matching 9 bases. J was trimmed by 1 base and V by 7 bases; bases with no gene match: 8. This CDR3 has 16 amino acids. Written as DNA, the CDR3 is TGTGCCAGCACCCCGCAACTAGCGGGTTCCTACAATGAGCAGTTCTTC. Its protein product is CASTPQLAGSYNEQFF.

About this clonotype: One end of the junction fails to match germline, which may point to a read error. The V and J genes are TRBV20-1 and TRBJ1-1; TRBD1 matches 8 bases. Germline CDR1 and CDR2: DFQATT and SNEGSKA (reference sequence). The CDR3 is 14 amino acids. In DNA form, the CDR3 reads TGCAGTGCACGTCAGACAGGGGCAGGACCTGAAGCTTCCTTT. Protein sequence: CSARQTGAGPEASF.

This clonotype was found many times. The chain uses TRBV20-1 and TRBJ2-7; the D is unclear. Germline V gene lookup returns CDR1 DFQATT and CDR2 SNEGSKA (reference sequence). The CDR3 extends over 15 amino acids. V dropped 6 bases and J dropped 3 bases, with 21 bases sitting between them. The CDR3 is CSASVPQARYYEQYF. CDR3 nucleotides: TGCAGTGCGTCAGTCCCCCAGGCGAGATACTACGAGCAGTACTTC.

This clonotype showed up many times. The V call is TRBV24-1, the J call TRBJ2-3; 9 bases are shared with TRBD1. Germline CDR1 reads KGHDR; CDR2 reads SFDVKD. Trimming removed 2 bases from V and 4 bases from J; junction bases left unmatched: 12. The CDR3 extends over 18 amino acids. The CDR3 DNA follows: TGTGCCACCAGTGATTCGCGTTATCGGACAGGGGAGGCAGATACGCAGTATTTT. This translates into CATSDSRYRTGEADTQYF.

The sample holds many counts of this clonotype. V usage is TRBV29-1 and J usage is TRBJ1-2, with a weak D call TRBD1 (6 bases). Trimming stripped 2 bases from V and 0 bases from J, with 13 bases between. The germline CDR1 and CDR2 sequences are SQVTM and ANQGSEA. The CDR3 is 15 amino acids. This CDR3 reads CSVESDRAANYGYTF. CDR3 coding DNA: TGCAGCGTTGAATCGGACAGAGCAGCTAACTATGGCTACACCTTC. The variable domain in full, completed from reference TRBV29-1 and TRBJ1-2, reads SAVISQKPSRDICQRGTSLTIQCQVDSQVTMMFWYRQQPGQSLTLIATANQGSEATYESGFVIDKFPISRPNLTFSTLTVSNMSPEDSSIYLCSVESDRAANYGYTFGSGTRLTVV.

There are many counts of this clonotype. V and J are TRBV11-3 and TRBJ2-3; D is tentatively TRBD1 or TRBD2 (5 bases each). The CDR3 sequence is 16 residues long. Germline V gene sequence: CDR1 SGHNT, CDR2 YENEEA. V shed 5 bases and J shed 3 bases, with 18 bases lying between them. CDR3 in DNA: TGTGCCAGCAGCCCTGGGACGGGGTCCCGGACAGATACGCAGTATTTT. It codes for CASSPGTGSRTDTQYF.

Many counts were recorded for this clonotype. The chain is built from TRBV4-1 and TRBJ2-2; TRBD1 aligns across 9 bases. V gave up 0 bases and J gave up 7 bases; unmatched junction bases: 3. This CDR3 spans 15 amino acids. CDR1 and CDR2 (germline): MGHRA, YSYEKL. The CDR3 loop is CASSQEGQGNGELFF. As DNA, the CDR3 is TGCGCCAGCAGCCAAGAGGGACAGGGTAACGGGGAGCTGTTTTTT.

This clonotype was seen repeatedly, ten times or more. J is TRBJ2-4 and V is TRBV2; TRBD2 is a possible D gene (6 bases). V was shortened by 11 bases and J by 0 bases, with 14 bases between the two germline ends. There are 14 residues in the CDR3. Germline V lookup: CDR1 SNHLY, CDR2 FYNNEI. CDR3 sequence: CAGGTGVAKNIQYF. The CDR3 DNA follows: TGTGCCGGGGGGACGGGAGTAGCCAAAAACATTCAGTACTTC.

This clonotype occurred many times. The chain couples TRBV7-9 to TRBJ2-7, with TRBD2 identical over 8 bases. Trimming cost V 2 bases and J 5 bases; bases outside gene matches: 5. CDR1 SEHNR and CDR2 FQNEAQ come from the germline V gene (reference sequence). The CDR3 is made up of 14 amino acids. CDR3 sequence: CASSLTSGLDEQYF. CDR3 sequence (DNA): TGTGCCAGCAGCTTAACTAGCGGCCTGGACGAGCAGTACTTC.

Of note for this clonotype: A much larger clone sits a single nucleotide away, making a read error possible. The chain joins TRBV28 to TRBJ2-3, with D perhaps matching TRBD2 (5 bases). Near its end, the DNA agrees better with TRBJ2-1, so the J call may be wrong. CDR3 size: 13 residues. CDR1 is MDHEN and CDR2 is SYDVKM in the germline V gene. CDR3 nucleotide sequence: TGTGCCAGCAGTTTCCTCCCCTTTCGGGGGCAGTTCTTC. Translation gives CASSFLPFRGQFF.

There are a few counts of this clonotype. The genes are TRBV27 and TRBJ1-4; 7 bases match TRBD1. V lost 6 bases, J lost 8 bases, and 9 bases stayed unmatched. This CDR3 has 14 amino acids. The germline CDR1 and CDR2 sequences are MNHEY and SMNVEV (reference sequence). The CDR3 nucleotides read TGTGCCAGCAGGAGGGGGGACAGTGGCGAAAAACTGTTTTTT. Protein product: CASRRGDSGEKLFF.

The V call is TRBV30, the J call TRBJ2-7; 9 bases fit TRBD2. The V and J ends lost 0 bases and 7 bases, in that order; junction bases with no gene match: 10. Per germline, CDR1 GTSNPN and CDR2 SVGIG (reference sequence). The CDR3 covers 15 residues. The CDR3 spells CAWSVGTSSSQEQYF. DNA for the CDR3: TGTGCCTGGAGTGTCGGGACTAGCTCATCTCAGGAGCAGTACTTC.

This clonotype was recorded many times. CDR3 DNA sequence: TGCGCCAGCACCCCAGTGGGCACCGGGGAGCTGTTTTTT. It codes for CASTPVGTGELFF. The chain has TRBV10-2 and TRBJ2-2; D is unclear. Trimming left V 7 bases short and J 4 bases short, with 10 bases between. Germline CDR1 is WSHSY and CDR2 is SAAADI. CDR3 length: 13 residues.

The chain links TRBV3-1 to TRBJ2-3, with TRBD2 matching 11 bases. The V gene's germline CDR1 is LGHDT and CDR2 YNNKEL (reference sequence). V shed 5 bases, J shed 7 bases, and the junction held 8 bases outside the gene matches. This CDR3 comprises 15 residues. This chain's CDR3 is CASSSLAGGPYTQYF. CDR3 sequence (DNA): TGTGCCAGCAGCTCTTTAGCGGGAGGGCCGTATACGCAGTATTTT.

This clonotype appeared many times. This sequence joins TRBV24-1 and TRBJ1-1; D remains ambiguous. The CDR3 sequence is 14 residues long. CDR1 is KGHDR, CDR2 SFDVKD, per germline. Trimming removed 5 bases at V and 5 bases at J, with 14 bases between. In DNA form, the CDR3 reads TGTGCCACCAGTGCCCACGGTGGGGTAACTGAAGCTTTCTTT. Translated: CATSAHGGVTEAFF.

This clonotype occurred a few times. V gene TRBV5-1 combines with J gene TRBJ1-1; the match to TRBD1 covers 7 bases. CDR1 and CDR2 (germline): SGHRS, YFSETQ. The CDR3 is 15 amino acids. V shed 2 bases, J shed 4 bases, and the junction held 8 bases outside the gene matches. CDR3 DNA: TGCGCCAGCAGCTTCCCCAGACAGGGTGGCACTGAAGCTTTCTTT. Translated: CASSFPRQGGTEAFF. The full variable domain, rest sourced from reference TRBV5-1 and TRBJ1-1, is KAGVTQTPRYLIKTRGQQVTLSCSPISGHRSVSWYQQTPGQGLQFLFEYFSETQRNKGNFPGRFSGRQFSNSRSEMNVSTLELGDSALYLCASSFPRQGGTEAFFGQGTRLTVV.

The table lists this clonotype with many counts. The chain employs TRBV6-1 and TRBJ1-2; unclear D gene. CDR1 and CDR2 (germline): MNHNS, SASEGT. V was trimmed by 6 bases and J by 4 bases, leaving 15 bases between them. This CDR3 comprises 14 residues. The CDR3 sequence: CASSALWTVYGYTF. CDR3 in DNA: TGTGCCAGCAGCGCCCTTTGGACGGTCTATGGCTACACCTTC.

This clonotype was detected a few times. The chain links TRBV5-1 to TRBJ2-3; D gene ambiguous. This CDR3 has 13 amino acids. The germline CDR1 and CDR2 sequences are SGHRS and YFSETQ. Deletions cut 0 bases from V and 5 bases from J, with 7 bases between. The CDR3 protein is CASSLDSLDTQYF. The CDR3 DNA reads as TGCGCCAGCAGCTTGGACAGCTTAGATACGCAGTATTTT.

This clonotype has just a few counts. This chain's CDR3 is CASSYSSRVTYEQYF. CDR3 sequence (DNA): TGTGCCAGCAGTTACTCCTCCCGGGTCACCTACGAGCAGTACTTC. This chain links TRBV6-5 with TRBJ2-7; D not resolved. From germline, CDR1 is MNHEY and CDR2 SVGAGI. V dropped 0 bases and J dropped 2 bases, with 11 bases sitting between them. The length of the CDR3 is 15 residues.

This clonotype was recorded many times. The genes are TRBV20-1 and TRBJ2-1, with 12 nucleotides matching TRBD2. The germline V gene has CDR1 DFQATT and CDR2 SNEGSKA (reference sequence). With V trimmed by 4 bases and J by 3 bases, 4 bases remained unmatched. The CDR3 sequence is 15 residues long. The DNA of the CDR3 is TGCAGTGCTACGCTAGCGGGAGGGGTCTACAATGAGCAGTTCTTC. Translating it yields CSATLAGGVYNEQFF.

This rearrangement joins TRBV11-2 to TRBJ1-1, with D maybe TRBD1 (5 bases). The length of the CDR3 is 18 residues. Trimming shortened V by 6 bases and J by 1 base, and 24 bases separated the two germline ends. Germline CDR1 SGHAT, CDR2 FQNNGV. CDR3 coding DNA: TGTGCCAGCAGTCATGGGGCAGATATAATACCAGAGAACACTGAAGCTTTCTTT. Protein: CASSHGADIIPENTEAFF.

V and J are TRBV7-2 and TRBJ2-3; tentatively, D is TRBD1 or TRBD2 (5 bases each). V was shortened by 3 bases and J by 12 bases, with 16 bases between the two germline ends. Germline values: CDR1 SGHTA, CDR2 FQGNSA. The CDR3 has 13 amino acids. CDR3: CASSFRGAVRQYF. CDR3 nucleotides: TGTGCCAGCAGCTTCCGGGGCGCGGTGAGACAGTATTTT.

The sample holds many counts of this clonotype. This chain joins TRBV15 and TRBJ2-2; D is uncertain. Trimming shortened V by 1 base and J by 7 bases, and 16 bases separated the two germline ends. Germline CDR1 and CDR2: LNHNV and YYDKDF (reference sequence). CDR3 size: 16 residues. CDR3 sequence: CATSRGVQPKGGELFF. The CDR3, as DNA: TGTGCCACCAGCAGAGGGGTGCAGCCCAAGGGCGGGGAGCTGTTTTTT.

This clonotype was picked up many times. The chain couples TRBV15 to TRBJ1-1; 7 nucleotides line up with TRBD1. Germline V gene lookup returns CDR1 LNHNV and CDR2 YYDKDF (reference sequence). The CDR3 is made up of 15 amino acids. J gave up 2 bases and V 1 base, and 4 bases lay outside the gene matches. The CDR3 reads CATSRVGTANTEAFF. DNA of the CDR3: TGTGCCACCAGCAGAGTCGGGACAGCTAACACTGAAGCTTTCTTT.

The sample holds many counts of this clonotype. The V gene is TRBV6-1, the J gene TRBJ2-1, with 7 bases that match TRBD2. V gave up 5 bases and J gave up 9 bases; unmatched junction bases: 10. CDR3 length: 14 residues. Germline CDR1 is MNHNS and CDR2 is SASEGT. The CDR3 region has the DNA TGTGCCAGCAGTCGGGACTACGCCATCGGTGAGCAGTTCTTC. It encodes CASSRDYAIGEQFF.

This clonotype was observed at least ten times. The chain joins TRBV11-2 to TRBJ2-1, with TRBD2 matching over 9 bases. The germline V gene has CDR1 SGHAT and CDR2 FQNNGV. The CDR3 length is 15 residues. V was pared by 1 base and J by 8 bases, with 6 bases of the junction left unmatched. The CDR3 sequence: CASSLVGLAGYEQFF. Written as DNA, the CDR3 is TGTGCCAGCAGCTTAGTGGGACTAGCTGGCTATGAGCAGTTCTTC.

This clonotype showed up just a few times. The CDR3 nucleotides read TGTGCCTGGAGCCAAGGAAGGACGCAGCTCCAGACCTACGAGCAGTACTTC. Its translation: CAWSQGRTQLQTYEQYF. The chain uses TRBV30 and TRBJ2-7, with D unresolved. Per the germline V gene, CDR1 is GTSNPN and CDR2 is SVGIG (reference sequence). This CDR3 spans 17 amino acids. Trimming took 3 bases from V and 2 from J, leaving 23 bases between them.

This clonotype was picked up many times. This chain joins TRBV30 and TRBJ2-3; 9 bases fit TRBD2. V lost 0 bases and J lost 5; bases outside the gene matches: 6. The CDR3 length is 15 residues. CDR1 is GTSNPN, CDR2 SVGIG, per germline (reference sequence). CDR3: CAWSVSSGIGDTQYF. The DNA for the CDR3 is TGTGCCTGGAGTGTATCTAGCGGGATCGGAGATACGCAGTATTTT. The entire variable domain, with the rest obtained from reference TRBV30 and TRBJ2-3, is as follows: SQTIHQWPATLVQPVGSPLSLECTVEGTSNPNLYWYRQAAGRGLQLLFYSVGIGQISSEVPQNLSASRPQDRQFILSSKKLLLSDSGFYLCAWSVSSGIGDTQYFGPGTRLTVL.

This clonotype has ten or more counts. The chain recombines TRBV15 with TRBJ2-1; 8 bases align to TRBD1. Germline loops: CDR1 LNHNV, CDR2 YYDKDF (reference sequence). V lost 2 bases, J lost 9 bases, and 9 bases stayed unmatched. This CDR3 spans 15 amino acids. This chain's CDR3 is CATSRTGQGGGEQFF. The CDR3 nucleotides read TGTGCCACCAGCAGAACTGGACAGGGAGGTGGTGAGCAGTTCTTC. Full variable domain (outside the CDR3, taken from reference TRBV15 and TRBJ2-1): DAMVIQNPRYQVTQFGKPVTLSCSQTLNHNVMYWYQQKSSQAPKLLFHYYDKDFNNEADTPDNFQSRRPNTSFCFLDIRSPGLGDTAMYLCATSRTGQGGGEQFFGPGTRLTVL.